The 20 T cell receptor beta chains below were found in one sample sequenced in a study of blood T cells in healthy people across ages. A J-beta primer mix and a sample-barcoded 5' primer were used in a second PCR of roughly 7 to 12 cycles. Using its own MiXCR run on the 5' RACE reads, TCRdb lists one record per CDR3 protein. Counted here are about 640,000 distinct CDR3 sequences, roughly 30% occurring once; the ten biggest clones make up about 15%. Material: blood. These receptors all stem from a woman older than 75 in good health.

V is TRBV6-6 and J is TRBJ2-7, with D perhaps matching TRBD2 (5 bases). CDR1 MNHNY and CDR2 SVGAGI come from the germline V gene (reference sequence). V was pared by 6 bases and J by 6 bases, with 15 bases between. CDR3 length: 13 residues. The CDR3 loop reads CASSPVVGSEQYF. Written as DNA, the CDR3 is TGTGCCAGCAGCCCGGTGGTAGGGAGCGAGCAGTACTTC.

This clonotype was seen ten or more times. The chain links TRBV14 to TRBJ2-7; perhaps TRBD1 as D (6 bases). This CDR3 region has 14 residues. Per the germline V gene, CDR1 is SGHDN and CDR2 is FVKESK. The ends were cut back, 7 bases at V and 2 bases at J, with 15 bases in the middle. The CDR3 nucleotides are TGTGCCAGCACCCCACAGGGTCGCGCCTACGAGCAGTACTTC. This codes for CASTPQGRAYEQYF.

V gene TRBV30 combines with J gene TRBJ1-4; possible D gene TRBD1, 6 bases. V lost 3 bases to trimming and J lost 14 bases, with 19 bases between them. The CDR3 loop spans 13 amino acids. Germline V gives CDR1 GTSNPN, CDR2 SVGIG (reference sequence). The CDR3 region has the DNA TGTGCCTGGAGGCAACAAACGGACAGTCCGCTGTTTTTT. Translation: CAWRQQTDSPLFF.

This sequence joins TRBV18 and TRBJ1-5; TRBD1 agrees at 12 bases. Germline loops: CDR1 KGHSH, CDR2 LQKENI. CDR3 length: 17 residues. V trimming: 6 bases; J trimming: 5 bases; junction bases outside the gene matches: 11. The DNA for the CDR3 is TGTGCCAGCTCTCCTCCGGGACAGGGGGCGCGGGATCAGCCCCAGCATTTT. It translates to CASSPPGQGARDQPQHF.

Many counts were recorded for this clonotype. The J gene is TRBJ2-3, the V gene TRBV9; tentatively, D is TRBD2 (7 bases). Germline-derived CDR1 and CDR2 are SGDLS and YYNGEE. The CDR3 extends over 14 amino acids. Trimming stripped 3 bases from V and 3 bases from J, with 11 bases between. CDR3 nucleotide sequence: TGTGCCAGCAGCGACGGGGGGCAAACAGATACGCAGTATTTT. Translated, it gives CASSDGGQTDTQYF.

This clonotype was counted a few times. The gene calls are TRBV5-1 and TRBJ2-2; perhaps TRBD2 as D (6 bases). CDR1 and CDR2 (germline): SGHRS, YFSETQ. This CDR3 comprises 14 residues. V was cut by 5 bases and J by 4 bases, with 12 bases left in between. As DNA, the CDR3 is TGCGCCAGCAGGCGGGACGGGGGCACCGGGGAGCTGTTTTTT. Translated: CASRRDGGTGELFF.

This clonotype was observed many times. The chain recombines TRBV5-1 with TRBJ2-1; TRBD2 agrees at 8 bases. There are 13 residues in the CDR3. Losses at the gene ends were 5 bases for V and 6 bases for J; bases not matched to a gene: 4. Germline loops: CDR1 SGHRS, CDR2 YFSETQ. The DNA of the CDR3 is TGCGCCAGCAGAACAGGGACTAGCAATGAGCAGTTCTTC. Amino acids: CASRTGTSNEQFF.

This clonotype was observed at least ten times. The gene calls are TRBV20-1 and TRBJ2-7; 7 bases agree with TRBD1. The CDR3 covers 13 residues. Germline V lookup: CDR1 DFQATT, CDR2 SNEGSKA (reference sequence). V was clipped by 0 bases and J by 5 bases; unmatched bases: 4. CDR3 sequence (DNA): TGCAGTGCTAGAGACACAGGGGTTAACGAGCAGTACTTC. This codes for CSARDTGVNEQYF.

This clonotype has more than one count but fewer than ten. The CDR3 spells CSVGGQGDTIYF. In nucleotides, the CDR3 is TGCAGCGTTGGGGGACAGGGAGACACCATATATTTT. The V call is TRBV29-1, the J call TRBJ1-3; 9 nucleotides agree with TRBD1. Germline-derived CDR1 and CDR2 are SQVTM and ANQGSEA. The CDR3 covers 12 residues. V lost 4 bases to trimming and J lost 8 bases; unmatched junction nucleotides: 3.

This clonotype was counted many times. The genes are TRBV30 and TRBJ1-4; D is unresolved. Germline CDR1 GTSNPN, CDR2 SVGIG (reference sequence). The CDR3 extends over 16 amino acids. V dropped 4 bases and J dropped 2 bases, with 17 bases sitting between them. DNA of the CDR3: TGTGCCTGGACGCGGAACCCCTCACGGACTAATGAAAAACTGTTTTTT. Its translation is CAWTRNPSRTNEKLFF.

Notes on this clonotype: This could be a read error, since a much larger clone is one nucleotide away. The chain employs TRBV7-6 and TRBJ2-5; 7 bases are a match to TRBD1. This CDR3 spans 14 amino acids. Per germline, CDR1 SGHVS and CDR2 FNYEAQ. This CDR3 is CASSLSRGKETQCF. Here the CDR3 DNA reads TGTGCCAGCAGCTTAAGCAGGGGGAAGGAGACCCAGTGCTTC.

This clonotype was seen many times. The CDR3 DNA is TGTGCCTGGAGTTCGGGACTAGTCAAATACGAGCAGTACTTC. Its translation: CAWSSGLVKYEQYF. The chain couples TRBV30 to TRBJ2-7, with 8 bases lining up with TRBD2. CDR1 and CDR2 from the germline V gene are GTSNPN and SVGIG (reference sequence). This CDR3 has 14 amino acids. The J segment lost 4 bases and the V segment lost 2 bases, leaving 7 bases of the junction unmatched.

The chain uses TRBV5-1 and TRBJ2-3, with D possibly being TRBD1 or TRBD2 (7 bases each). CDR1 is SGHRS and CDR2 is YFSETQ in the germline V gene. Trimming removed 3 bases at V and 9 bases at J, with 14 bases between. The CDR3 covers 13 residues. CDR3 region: CASSWAGDRTQYF. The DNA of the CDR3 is TGCGCCAGCAGCTGGGCGGGGGACAGAACGCAGTATTTT.

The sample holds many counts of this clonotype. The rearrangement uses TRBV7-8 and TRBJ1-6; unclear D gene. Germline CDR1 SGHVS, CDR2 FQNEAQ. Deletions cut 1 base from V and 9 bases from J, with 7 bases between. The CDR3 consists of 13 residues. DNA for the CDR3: TGTGCCAGCAGCTTAGTCGTCGCTTCACCCCTCCACTTT. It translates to CASSLVVASPLHF.

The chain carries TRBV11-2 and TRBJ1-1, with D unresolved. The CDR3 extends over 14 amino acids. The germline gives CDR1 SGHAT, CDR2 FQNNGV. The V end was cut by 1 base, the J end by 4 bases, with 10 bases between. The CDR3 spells CASSLGFSLTEAFF. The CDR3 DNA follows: TGTGCCAGCAGCTTAGGATTTAGTCTCACTGAAGCTTTCTTT.

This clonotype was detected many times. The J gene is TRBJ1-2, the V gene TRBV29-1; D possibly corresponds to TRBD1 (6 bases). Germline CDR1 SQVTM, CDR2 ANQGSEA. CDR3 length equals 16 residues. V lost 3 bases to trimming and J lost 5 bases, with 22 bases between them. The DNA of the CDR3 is TGCAGCGTTGATTTATTTGACGCGACAGGAGTTTATGGCTACACCTTC. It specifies CSVDLFDATGVYGYTF.

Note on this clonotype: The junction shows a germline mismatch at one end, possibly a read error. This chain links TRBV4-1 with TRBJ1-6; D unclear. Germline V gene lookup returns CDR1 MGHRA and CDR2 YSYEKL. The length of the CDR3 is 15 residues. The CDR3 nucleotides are TGCGCCAGCAGCCCTAGTAGCCAAGGGTATTCACCCCGCCACTTT. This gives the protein CASSPSSQGYSPRHF.

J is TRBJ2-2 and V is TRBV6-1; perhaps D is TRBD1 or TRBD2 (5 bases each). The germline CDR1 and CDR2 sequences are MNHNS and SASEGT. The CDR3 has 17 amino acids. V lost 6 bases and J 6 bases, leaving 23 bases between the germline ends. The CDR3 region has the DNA TGTGCCAGCAGGCGGACTCCGGGACCCTCAGGCGCCGGGGAGCTGTTTTTT. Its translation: CASRRTPGPSGAGELFF.

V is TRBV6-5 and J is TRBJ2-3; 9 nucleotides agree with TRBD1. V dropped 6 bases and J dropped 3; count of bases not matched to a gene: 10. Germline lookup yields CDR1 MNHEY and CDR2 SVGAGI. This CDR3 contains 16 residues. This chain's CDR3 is CASSYRPGQGTDTQYF. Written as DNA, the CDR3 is TGTGCCAGCAGCTACCGGCCGGGACAGGGTACAGATACGCAGTATTTT.

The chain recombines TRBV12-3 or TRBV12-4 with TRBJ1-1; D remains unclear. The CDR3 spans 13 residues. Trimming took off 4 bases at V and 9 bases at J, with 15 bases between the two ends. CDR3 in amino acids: CASSWNGPSKAFF. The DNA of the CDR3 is TGTGCCAGCAGTTGGAACGGTCCCTCCAAAGCTTTCTTT.